The clone carrying this TCR beta chain was observed a single time. In the source study's methods: Amplification of reference gene primers was used by the study to estimate nucleated cell counts. Measured with immunoSEQ multiplex PCR; TCRdb has only the in-frame clones, and not every one. V and J calls and clone size are as listed in that table; D and trimming were resolved from the DNA. The sample lists under 450,000 clones, roughly 77% seen once, with about 1% in the top ten. This sample is part of a study of blood T cell repertoires in COVID-19. Across the study: Researchers got acute and convalescent COVID-19 samples from the United States, Italy and Spain. PBMCs, B-cell-depleted T cells, or T cells were the source of the cDNA or gDNA that made up the material.

Germline assignment: CDR1 GTSNPN and CDR2 SVGIG (reference sequence). The V and J ends lost 0 bases and 10 bases respectively, with 15 bases between them. The CDR3 sequence is 13 residues long. The receptor comes from a human donor with acute or convalescent COVID-19. The donor label of this sample is uncertain. The sample was peripheral blood. The chain has TRBV30 and TRBJ1-1, with unresolved D. This CDR3 reads CAWSVLIGLRAFF. As DNA, the CDR3 is TGTGCCTGGAGTGTACTAATAGGACTTAGAGCTTTCTTT.